This TCR beta chain was identified in a study of T cells in Graves' hyperthyroidism and ophthalmopathy. Study-wide findings and caveats: Clonotypes that were expanded in thyroid above 0.001 mostly appeared in blood too. For ophthalmopathy, model prediction preceded onset by a median roughly 6.5 months.

TCR beta CDR3 regions were amplified from RNA transcripts. The HTBI primer set was used in a first-round RT-PCR of the TCR CDR3. TCRdb re-analysed the multiplex PCR reads in MiXCR, keeping a single row per CDR3 protein. Here the sample spans about 690,000 distinct CDR3 sequences, 15% to 20% being singletons. Recently diagnosed hyperthyroidism of less than 2 months' duration affected patients aged 18 to 65. The diagnostic basis comprised clinical symptoms, serum thyroxine and TRAb, thyroid ultrasound and orbital computed tomography. With regard to this clonotype: Its cognate antigen is unknown.

The V end lost 5 bases, the J end lost 4 bases, and 12 bases lay between the germline ends. Germline-derived CDR1 and CDR2 are MNHNS and SASEGT. The CDR3 length is 13 residues. The sequenced material came from blood. V usage is TRBV6-1 and J usage is TRBJ2-7, with a tentative D call TRBD1 (6 bases). The source of this sequence is a man aged 50-59 years with Graves' hyperthyroidism. CDR3 sequence (DNA): TGTGCCAGCAGTCAGAGACAGGAGTACGAGCAGTACTTC. Amino acids: CASSQRQEYEQYF.